The 17 T cell receptor beta chains presented below share a single source sample, sequenced in a study of T cell responses to AZD1222 COVID-19 vaccine. Only in-frame clones appear in the TCRdb table, and some are missing; sequencing was by immunoSEQ multiplex PCR. The profile shows 90,000 to 120,000 clones, around 96% of them singletons. The material sequenced was peripheral blood, taken on day 0 of AZD1222 vaccination. The receptors derive from an adult in good health.

The V and J genes are TRBV7-2 and TRBJ1-2; D possibly corresponds to TRBD1 (5 bases). Germline lookup yields CDR1 SGHTA and CDR2 FQGNSA. The CDR3 is 15 amino acids. V shed 1 base and J shed 4 bases, with 13 bases lying between them. This CDR3 reads CASSLGAGSGYGYTF. The CDR3 DNA follows: TGTGCCAGCAGCTTAGGGGCAGGGAGCGGCTATGGCTACACCTTC.

This chain links TRBV7-3 with TRBJ2-5; TRBD1 agrees at 10 bases. The CDR3 contains 14 residues. V lost 4 bases to trimming and J lost 1 base; unmatched junction nucleotides: 0. Germline CDR1 is SGHTA and CDR2 is FQGTGA. For the CDR3, the DNA is TGTGCCAGCAGCTGGACAGGGGGCCAAGAGACCCAGTACTTC. It translates to CASSWTGGQETQYF.

The V gene is TRBV15, the J gene TRBJ1-6; tentatively, D is TRBD1 (5 bases). Germline CDR1 is LNHNV and CDR2 is YYDKDF (reference sequence). CDR3 length: 14 residues. V shed 5 bases and J shed 9 bases, with 14 bases lying between them. CDR3 DNA: TGTGCCACCAGCCGGGGCAGATTAAGTTCACCCCTCCACTTT. Its translation is CATSRGRLSSPLHF.

The rearrangement joins TRBV7-9 to TRBJ1-5; D is undetermined. V was pared by 3 bases and J by 4 bases, with 7 bases between. The CDR3 loop spans 13 amino acids. Germline V lookup: CDR1 SEHNR, CDR2 FQNEAQ (reference sequence). CDR3: CASSFGLNQPQHF. CDR3 DNA: TGTGCCAGCAGCTTCGGGCTTAATCAGCCCCAGCATTTT.

The chain has TRBV5-1 and TRBJ1-2; a possible D gene is TRBD1 (5 bases). Trimming left V 0 bases short and J 8 bases short, with 17 bases between. CDR3 size: 15 residues. Germline V gene lookup returns CDR1 SGHRS and CDR2 YFSETQ. CDR3 protein: CASSLASGHGYGYTF. The DNA for the CDR3 is TGCGCCAGCAGCTTGGCCTCAGGGCACGGTTACGGCTACACCTTC.

The rearrangement links TRBV21-1 to TRBJ1-1. TRBV21-1 is reported as a pseudogene. The CDR3 runs 14 residues. DNA for the CDR3: TGTGCCAGCGATCACCGGTTGGAGAACACTGAAGCTTTCTTT. The encoded protein is CASDHRLENTEAFF.

Notes on this clone: The junction differs from germline at one of its ends, possibly a read error. The V gene is TRBV14, the J gene TRBJ2-3; the match to TRBD1 covers 7 bases. Germline CDR1 reads SGHDN; CDR2 reads FVKESK. The CDR3 sequence is 16 residues long. This CDR3 reads CASNQGHRGLTDTQYF. CDR3 coding DNA: TGTGCCAGCAACCAAGGTCACAGGGGTCTCACAGATACGCAGTATTTT. The full variable domain, its missing parts supplied by reference TRBV14 and TRBJ2-3, is EAGVTQFPSHSVIEKGQTVTLRCDPISGHDNLYWYRRVMGKEIKFLLHFVKESKQDESGMPNNRFLAERTGGTYSTLKVQPAELEDSGVYFCASNQGHRGLTDTQYFGPGTRLTVL.

The rearrangement links TRBV6-5 to TRBJ1-6; D gene ambiguous. Deletions cut 4 bases from V and 6 bases from J, with 10 bases between. Looked up from germline, CDR1 is MNHEY and CDR2 is SVGAGI. The CDR3 extends over 14 amino acids. This chain's CDR3 is CASSSPQVNSPLHF. CDR3 nucleotides: TGTGCCAGCAGTTCGCCGCAAGTTAATTCACCCCTCCACTTT.

The gene calls are TRBV7-9 and TRBJ2-3; no firm D call. Trimming cost V 5 bases and J 2 bases, with 17 bases left between them. Germline lookup yields CDR1 SEHNR and CDR2 FQNEAQ (reference sequence). The CDR3 loop spans 16 amino acids. The CDR3 spells CASSALLVANTDTQYF. The CDR3 bases are TGTGCCAGCAGCGCCCTACTTGTGGCGAACACAGATACGCAGTATTTT.

The gene calls are TRBV7-9 and TRBJ2-6; D tentatively reads TRBD1 or TRBD2 (5 bases each). Germline lookup yields CDR1 SEHNR and CDR2 FQNEAQ (reference sequence). The germline V and J ends were trimmed by 8 bases and 4 bases, with 15 bases remaining between them. The length of the CDR3 is 15 residues. As DNA, the CDR3 is TGTGCCAGCCCCACCGGGACCCCCGGGGCCAACGTCCTGACTTTC. Amino acids: CASPTGTPGANVLTF. The full variable domain, completed using reference TRBV7-9 and TRBJ2-6, is DTGVSQNPRHKITKRGQNVTFRCDPISEHNRLYWYRQTLGQGPEFLTYFQNEAQLEKSRLLSDRFSAERPKGSFSTLEIQRTEQGDSAMYLCASPTGTPGANVLTFGAGSRLTVL.

The chain joins TRBV23-1 to TRBJ1-4; 7 bases align to TRBD1. TRBV23-1 is assigned to the ORF class and has an uncertain function. The CDR3 contains 20 residues. Trimming removed 2 bases from V and 0 bases from J; junction bases left unmatched: 15. The DNA of the CDR3 is TGCGCCAGCAGTCAAAAATCTCCGGGACAGAATAACTCAACTAATGAAAAACTGTTTTTT. Protein product: CASSQKSPGQNNSTNEKLFF.

This chain uses TRBV4-1 with TRBJ1-4; 7 bases agree with TRBD1. Germline V gives CDR1 MGHRA, CDR2 YSYEKL. This CDR3 is 15 amino acids long. J was trimmed by 5 bases and V by 4 bases; bases with no gene match: 7. CDR3 residues: CASSLRTGANEKLFF. Written as DNA, the CDR3 is TGCGCCAGCAGCCTTCGGACAGGAGCAAATGAAAAACTGTTTTTT.

The chain combines TRBV6-5 with TRBJ2-3, with 12 bases lining up with TRBD2. The V segment lost 5 bases and the J segment 5 bases; nucleotides outside the gene matches: 5. The CDR3 spans 15 residues. CDR1 is MNHEY, CDR2 SVGAGI, per germline. CDR3 nucleotide sequence: TGTGCCAGCAGTCCTCTAGCGGGAGGGGGAGATACGCAGTATTTT. It specifies CASSPLAGGGDTQYF.

This clone was seen only once. The rearrangement joins TRBV2 to TRBJ1-1; D is undetermined. Germline CDR1 and CDR2: SNHLY and FYNNEI. V was cut by 7 bases and J by 7 bases, with 19 bases left in between. The CDR3 contains 14 residues. The CDR3, as DNA: TGTGCCAGCAAATCAGGCTTTAAAGGTGGTGAAGCTTTCTTT. Translated, it gives CASKSGFKGGEAFF.

This chain uses TRBV7-2 with TRBJ2-7; D might be TRBD1 (6 bases). CDR3 length equals 15 residues. Germline CDR1 SGHTA, CDR2 FQGNSA. Trimming removed 2 bases at V and 2 bases at J, with 13 bases between. Here the CDR3 DNA reads TGTGCCAGCAGCTTACCTAACAGGGAACCCTACGAGCAGTACTTC. It specifies CASSLPNREPYEQYF.

This chain connects TRBV6-2 or TRBV6-3 to TRBJ2-7; 10 bases agree with TRBD1. The ends lost 6 bases at V and 2 bases at J; junction bases unmatched: 4. Germline V gene data show CDR1 as MNHEY and CDR2 as SVGEGT. The CDR3 has 14 residues. CDR3 loop: CASSRGQGTYEQYF. The CDR3 DNA follows: TGTGCCAGCAGCCGGGGACAGGGGACCTACGAGCAGTACTTC.

This clone has a handful of counts. The chain uses TRBV4-3 and TRBJ1-1; D is undetermined. With 1 base removed from V and 1 base from J, the gap between germline ends came to 7 bases. This CDR3 is 14 amino acids long. Germline V gives CDR1 LGHNA, CDR2 YSLEER. CDR3 DNA sequence: TGCGCCAGCAGCCAAGTTTGGTCGAACACTGAAGCTTTCTTT. Translated, it gives CASSQVWSNTEAFF.